Shown below are 18 T cell receptor beta chains from a single sample sequenced in a study of blood T cell repertoires in COVID-19. Sequenced by immunoSEQ multiplex PCR; TCRdb stores in-frame clones only, minus some. The sample holds about 220,000 clones, around 80% seen once. Sequencing was performed on peripheral blood. These receptors originate from a woman in her 70s with acute or convalescent COVID-19.

This chain links TRBV5-1 with TRBJ2-3; D is ambiguous. CDR1 and CDR2 (germline): SGHRS, YFSETQ. This CDR3 has 14 residues. Trimming left V 7 bases short and J 1 base short, with 13 bases between. The CDR3 DNA is TGCGCCAGCTCTGAGTCGCGAGGCACAGATACGCAGTATTTT. Translated, it gives CASSESRGTDTQYF. Drawing the rest from reference TRBV5-1 and TRBJ2-3, the complete variable domain is KAGVTQTPRYLIKTRGQQVTLSCSPISGHRSVSWYQQTPGQGLQFLFEYFSETQRNKGNFPGRFSGRQFSNSRSEMNVSTLELGDSALYLCASSESRGTDTQYFGPGTRLTVL.

This clone appeared many times. The V call is TRBV10-2, the J call TRBJ2-2; 10 bases match TRBD2. The CDR3 is 15 residues long. J was trimmed by 9 bases and V by 8 bases; bases with no gene match: 12. CDR1 WSHSY and CDR2 SAAADI come from the germline V gene. The CDR3 here is CASCQRGGNRRELFF. The CDR3 DNA reads as TGCGCCAGCTGCCAGCGGGGGGGAAACCGTAGGGAGCTGTTTTTT.

J is TRBJ1-6 and V is TRBV6-5; D gene uncertain. The germline gives CDR1 MNHEY, CDR2 SVGAGI. This CDR3 has 13 amino acids. V was clipped by 6 bases and J by 10 bases, with 13 bases between them. The CDR3 DNA sequence: TGTGCCAGCAGCCCGGTTGAGGAATCACCCCTCCACTTT. It specifies CASSPVEESPLHF.

A single count supports this clone. The chain employs TRBV7-6 and TRBJ2-2; perhaps TRBD2 as D (5 bases). CDR1 is SGHVS and CDR2 is FNYEAQ in the germline V gene. The CDR3 is 13 amino acids. Trimming took off 8 bases at V and 2 bases at J, with 9 bases between the two ends. The CDR3 loop is CASSGKNTGELFF. As DNA, the CDR3 is TGTGCCAGCTCGGGGAAAAACACCGGGGAGCTGTTTTTT.

This rearrangement joins TRBV12-3 or TRBV12-4 to TRBJ2-3, with D perhaps TRBD2 (6 bases). The length of the CDR3 is 12 residues. V was shortened by 8 bases and J by 4 bases, with 10 bases between the two germline ends. As DNA, the CDR3 is TGTGCCAGCGGACGGGGGTCAGATACGCAGTATTTT. Translation gives CASGRGSDTQYF.

This chain connects TRBV7-2 to TRBJ2-1, with D perhaps TRBD2 (6 bases). Germline values: CDR1 SGHTA, CDR2 FQGNSA. The CDR3 sequence is 16 residues long. In nucleotides, the CDR3 is TGTGCTCATTCCCCGGGGACTCAGGGTCCCTACAATGAGCAGTTCTTC. Translated: CAHSPGTQGPYNEQFF.

The J gene is TRBJ1-3, the V gene TRBV18; tentatively, D is TRBD1 (6 bases). The V end was cut by 1 base, the J end by 1 base, with 14 bases between. Germline values: CDR1 KGHSH, CDR2 LQKENI. CDR3 size: 17 residues. The chain's CDR3 is CASSPREQGASGNTIYF. In nucleotides, the CDR3 is TGTGCCAGCTCACCACGGGAACAGGGTGCTTCTGGAAACACCATATATTTT.

The chain joins TRBV5-5 to TRBJ1-5; 7 nucleotides match TRBD1. The CDR3 length is 15 residues. With V trimmed by 3 bases and J by 7 bases, 10 bases remained unmatched. Per the germline V gene, CDR1 is SGHKS and CDR2 is YYEKEE (reference sequence). The CDR3 DNA reads as TGTGCCAGCAGCTCTCTACAGGGGATGAGGCAGCCCCAGCATTTT. The encoded protein is CASSSLQGMRQPQHF.

The chain combines TRBV3-1 (or the pseudogene TRBV3-2) with TRBJ2-7, with 7 bases that match TRBD2. The CDR3 extends over 14 amino acids. Germline-derived CDR1 and CDR2 are LGHDT and YNNKEL (reference sequence). Trimming removed 4 bases from V and 3 bases from J; junction bases left unmatched: 6. CDR3 nucleotides: TGTGCCAGCAGCCCCCGGGACTACTTCTACGAGCAGTACTTC. It codes for CASSPRDYFYEQYF.

This chain connects TRBV6-1 to TRBJ2-4; tentatively, D is TRBD2 (6 bases). CDR1 is MNHNS and CDR2 is SASEGT in the germline V gene. This CDR3 has 16 residues. Trimming pared 3 bases from V and 7 bases from J, leaving 19 bases between. The CDR3 region has the DNA TGTGCCAGCAGTGATAGCATGGGGGGTGTTCGGAACATTCAGTACTTC. Its translation is CASSDSMGGVRNIQYF.

The V and J genes are TRBV11-2 and TRBJ1-6; D unclear. The CDR3 contains 15 residues. The germline V gene has CDR1 SGHAT and CDR2 FQNNGV. V was cut by 1 base and J by 8 bases, with 12 bases left in between. The CDR3 DNA follows: TGTGCCAGCAGCTTAGGAGTTAGCGTATATTCACCCCTCCACTTT. Translated, it gives CASSLGVSVYSPLHF.

This chain's CDR3 is CASSSGTDFLTDTQYF. In DNA form, the CDR3 reads TGTGCCAGCAGCTCCGGGACAGACTTTCTCACAGATACGCAGTATTTT. The chain uses TRBV5-8 and TRBJ2-3, with 7 bases that match TRBD1. With 3 bases clipped from V and 2 bases from J, the junction kept 9 bases outside the gene matches. The V gene's germline CDR1 is SGHTS and CDR2 YDEGEE. This CDR3 comprises 16 residues.

The chain employs TRBV19 and TRBJ1-6; TRBD1 might be the D (5 bases). V gave up 7 bases and J gave up 10 bases, with 17 bases separating them. Germline CDR1 reads LNHDA; CDR2 reads SQIVND (reference sequence). The CDR3 length is 14 residues. The chain's CDR3 is CASNIQQGGSPLHF. Written as DNA, the CDR3 is TGTGCCAGTAACATACAGCAGGGTGGCTCACCCCTCCACTTT.

The V gene is TRBV11-3, the J gene TRBJ2-3; 8 nucleotides line up with TRBD1. Per the germline V gene, CDR1 is SGHNT and CDR2 is YENEEA. The trim removed 0 bases at V and 2 bases at J, leaving 4 bases unmatched. The CDR3 is made up of 16 amino acids. CDR3 DNA: TGTGCCAGCAGCTTAGATCTGGGACAGGACACAGATACGCAGTATTTT. Its translation is CASSLDLGQDTDTQYF.

The chain carries TRBV5-1 and TRBJ2-1; D remains ambiguous. From germline, CDR1 is SGHRS and CDR2 YFSETQ. V was shortened by 0 bases and J by 6 bases, with 16 bases between the two germline ends. This CDR3 region has 16 residues. The CDR3 DNA sequence: TGCGCCAGCAGCTTGGGAGACCGGTTACCGGGCAATGAGCAGTTCTTC. Translating it yields CASSLGDRLPGNEQFF.

The chain couples TRBV7-2 to TRBJ1-5; D is ambiguous. Trimming removed 1 base at V and 2 bases at J, with 12 bases between. The length of the CDR3 is 16 residues. Germline values: CDR1 SGHTA, CDR2 FQGNSA. The CDR3 loop reads CASSLGGNGGNQPQHF. CDR3 coding DNA: TGTGCCAGCAGCTTAGGCGGGAATGGCGGCAATCAGCCCCAGCATTTT.

The J gene is TRBJ2-3, the V gene TRBV5-1; 10 positions agree with TRBD1. J lost 5 bases, V lost 5 bases, and 5 bases had no gene match. CDR1 is SGHRS, CDR2 YFSETQ, per germline. The length of the CDR3 is 14 residues. CDR3: CASRTGTGVDTQYF. DNA for the CDR3: TGCGCCAGCAGGACCGGGACAGGGGTAGATACGCAGTATTTT.

This clone was recorded a few times. The gene calls are TRBV6-5 and TRBJ1-1, with a possible D match to TRBD1 (5 bases). V dropped 7 bases and J dropped 9 bases, with 12 bases sitting between them. The CDR3 is 11 amino acids. Germline values: CDR1 MNHEY, CDR2 SVGAGI. CDR3 residues: CASNDPGKAFF. The CDR3 nucleotides are TGTGCCAGCAACGATCCAGGGAAAGCTTTCTTT.